The rows below give T cell receptor beta chains drawn from one sample of a study of T-cell memory formation after mild COVID-19. TCRdb itself ran the 5' RACE reads through MiXCR, one entry per CDR3 protein. The sample shows approximately 410,000 distinct CDR3 sequences, less than 25% of them seen only once. The specimen was PBMCs or a T cell subset sorted from them (not recorded which). These receptors were obtained from an adult woman who had mild COVID-19 (a few samples of this study predate the infection). Cell type and time point are not known. CDR3s include the opening cysteine and the closing phenylalanine or tryptophan. Fields, in order: V gene, CDR3 protein.

v_gene: TRBV15
CDR3aa: CATSRDNGQPQHF

v_gene: TRBV6-6
CDR3aa: CASKPGRETEQYF

v_gene: TRBV6-2/TRBV6-3
CDR3aa: CASRTGPHPFF

v_gene: TRBV15
CDR3aa: CATSRVVTDTQYF

v_gene: TRBV6-5
CDR3aa: CASSLAGASSDTQYF

v_gene: TRBV24-1
CDR3aa: CATSESGTGGKTQYF

v_gene: TRBV20-1
CDR3aa: CSATEQGNTGELFF

v_gene: TRBV20-1
CDR3aa: CSAKGQGISPLHF

v_gene: TRBV29-1
CDR3aa: CSVEEQGGPYEQYF

v_gene: TRBV5-1
CDR3aa: CASSFTGRDLNTGELFF

v_gene: TRBV6-1
CDR3aa: CASRGKEKLFF

v_gene: TRBV11-3
CDR3aa: CASSPLRGTGDTGELFF

v_gene: TRBV5-1
CDR3aa: CASSFAHTGELFF

v_gene: TRBV20-1
CDR3aa: CSASGSNYGYTF

v_gene: TRBV15
CDR3aa: CATSRDQGRGNEQFF

v_gene: TRBV18
CDR3aa: CASSSTQVPSSYEQYF

v_gene: TRBV3-1
CDR3aa: CASSPMAGGATEAFF

v_gene: TRBV12-3/TRBV12-4
CDR3aa: CASSLGGGVLETQYF

v_gene: TRBV6-2/TRBV6-3
CDR3aa: CASSYRPGTGAQPQHF

v_gene: TRBV7-8
CDR3aa: CASSSIVSPLGGTEAFF

v_gene: TRBV7-9
CDR3aa: CASSFTGPGANVLTF

v_gene: TRBV9
CDR3aa: CASSAGGQGPYEQYF

v_gene: TRBV6-1
CDR3aa: CASSEGPDIGGYTF

v_gene: TRBV4-1
CDR3aa: CASSQGYPSYNEQFF

v_gene: TRBV5-1
CDR3aa: CASTSGQGNSPLHF

v_gene: TRBV4-3
CDR3aa: CASSQDRTAGANVLTF

v_gene: TRBV20-1
CDR3aa: CSAREGSDYEQYF

v_gene: TRBV7-2
CDR3aa: CASSLRGPETQYF

v_gene: TRBV7-2
CDR3aa: CASRRAGIIQETQYF

v_gene: TRBV15
CDR3aa: CATSRAPRDHEQFF

v_gene: TRBV6-6
CDR3aa: CASSYQSRAGTDTQYF

v_gene: TRBV20-1
CDR3aa: CSARVVAGGLADTQYF

v_gene: TRBV20-1
CDR3aa: CSASGGRGQGHEQYF

v_gene: TRBV12-3/TRBV12-4
CDR3aa: CASSPGQANTEAFF

v_gene: TRBV4-2
CDR3aa: CASGQGELFF

v_gene: TRBV19
CDR3aa: CASSQGNTEAFF

v_gene: TRBV5-1
CDR3aa: CASSPPAGTGRSGANVLTF

v_gene: TRBV29-1
CDR3aa: CSAPGLNYNEQFF

v_gene: TRBV4-1
CDR3aa: CASSQVRQPRNEKLFF

v_gene: TRBV12-3/TRBV12-4
CDR3aa: CASSSQDGRPGRKTQYF

v_gene: TRBV11-2
CDR3aa: CASSRRDTGPEQYF

v_gene: TRBV5-1
CDR3aa: CASSLGTSGSNNEQFF

v_gene: TRBV11-2
CDR3aa: CASSWGGLAFTDTQYF

v_gene: TRBV7-2
CDR3aa: CASSSSPGQAGGYTF

v_gene: TRBV20-1
CDR3aa: CSAPASDEQFF

v_gene: TRBV5-1
CDR3aa: CASSPVGTGLRNSPLHF

v_gene: TRBV28
CDR3aa: CASSSLENTEAFF

v_gene: TRBV6-5
CDR3aa: CASSGRTGDLIALHF

v_gene: TRBV29-1
CDR3aa: CSVELYRDEQYF

v_gene: TRBV18
CDR3aa: CASSPSSGSYEQYF

v_gene: TRBV12-3/TRBV12-4
CDR3aa: CASSFEGGELFF

v_gene: TRBV7-9
CDR3aa: CASSLGRAGANVLTF

v_gene: TRBV27
CDR3aa: CASSSPGQGRETQYF

v_gene: TRBV2
CDR3aa: CASSEIGTDTQYF

v_gene: TRBV11-2
CDR3aa: CASSLGGFNTGELFF

v_gene: TRBV20-1
CDR3aa: CSARDRRGNQPQHF

v_gene: TRBV29-1
CDR3aa: CSVEDRGWTEAFF

v_gene: TRBV20-1
CDR3aa: CSASNSGKAFF